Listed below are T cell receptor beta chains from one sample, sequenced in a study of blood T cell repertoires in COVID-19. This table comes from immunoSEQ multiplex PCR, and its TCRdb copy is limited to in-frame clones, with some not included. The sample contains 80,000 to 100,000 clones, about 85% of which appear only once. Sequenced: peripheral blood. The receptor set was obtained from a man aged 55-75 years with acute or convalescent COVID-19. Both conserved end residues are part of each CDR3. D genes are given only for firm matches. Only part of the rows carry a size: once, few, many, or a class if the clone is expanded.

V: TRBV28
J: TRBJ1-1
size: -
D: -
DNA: TGTGCCAGCAGTACCCCGTCGGGCACTGAAGCTTTCTTT
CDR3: CASSTPSGTEAFF

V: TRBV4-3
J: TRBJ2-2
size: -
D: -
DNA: TGCGCCAGCAGCCAAGATCCCCCGACAGTACCCGGGGAGCTGTTTTTT
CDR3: CASSQDPPTVPGELFF

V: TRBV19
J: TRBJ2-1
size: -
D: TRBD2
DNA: TGTGCCAGTAGTGAAGGGACTAGCGGGAGTGGTGAGCAGTTCTTC
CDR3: CASSEGTSGSGEQFF

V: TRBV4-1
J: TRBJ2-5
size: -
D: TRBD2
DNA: TGCGCCAGCAGCGGAAGACTAGCGGGGGGGCAGGAGACCCAGTACTTC
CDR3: CASSGRLAGGQETQYF

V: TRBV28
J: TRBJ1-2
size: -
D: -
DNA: TGTGCCAGCAGGACCGGGGGACTTTATGGCTACACCTTC
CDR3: CASRTGGLYGYTF

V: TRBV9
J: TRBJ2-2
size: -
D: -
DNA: TGTGCCAGCAGCGAGTATAGCGGGAACACCGGGGAGCTGTTTTTT
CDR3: CASSEYSGNTGELFF

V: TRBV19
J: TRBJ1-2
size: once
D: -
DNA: TGTGCCAGCCAAGCTACCGAGGGAGGAGGCTACACCTTC
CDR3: CASQATEGGGYTF

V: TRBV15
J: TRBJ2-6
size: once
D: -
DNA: TGTGCCACCAGCAGAGATGCGGGACCCCCTGGGGCCAACGTCCTGACTTTC
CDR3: CATSRDAGPPGANVLTF

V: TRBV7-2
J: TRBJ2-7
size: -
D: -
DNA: TGTGCCAGCAGCTTTAGAGTAAGCTACGAGCAGTACTTC
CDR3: CASSFRVSYEQYF

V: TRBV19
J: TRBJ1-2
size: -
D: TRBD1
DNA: TGTGCCAGTAGTACAAGAACTGGGACAGTGTCAGCTAACTATGGCTACACCTTC
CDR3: CASSTRTGTVSANYGYTF

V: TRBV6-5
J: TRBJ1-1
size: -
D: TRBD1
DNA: TGTGCCAGCAGTACGGGACAGGGGAACACTGAAGCTTTCTTT
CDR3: CASSTGQGNTEAFF

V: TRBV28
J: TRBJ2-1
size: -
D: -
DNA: TGTGCCAGCAGTCCTCGCCTAGCTCGGACCTACAATGAGCAGTTCTTC
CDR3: CASSPRLARTYNEQFF

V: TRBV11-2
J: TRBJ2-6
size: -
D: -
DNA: TGTGCCAGCAGCTCGTACGGGAGCGGGGCCAACGTCCTGACTTTC
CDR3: CASSSYGSGANVLTF

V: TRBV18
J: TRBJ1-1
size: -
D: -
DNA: TGTGCCAGCTCCCCGATACAGGGTGCTGAAGCTTTCTTT
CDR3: CASSPIQGAEAFF

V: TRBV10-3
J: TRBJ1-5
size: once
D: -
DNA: TGTGCCATCAGTGACACCAGGCAAAATCAGCCCCAGCATTTT
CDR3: CAISDTRQNQPQHF

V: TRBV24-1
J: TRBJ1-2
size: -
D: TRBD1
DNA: TGTGCCACCAGTGATTTGAGGGCAGGGGGCGCCTATGGCTACACCTTC
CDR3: CATSDLRAGGAYGYTF

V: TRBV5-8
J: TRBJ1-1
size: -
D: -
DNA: TGTGCCAGCAGCCGACCCTTCAGGGGTAAAGGGATGAACACTGAAGCTTTCTTT
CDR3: CASSRPFRGKGMNTEAFF

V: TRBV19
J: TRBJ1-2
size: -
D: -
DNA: TGTGCCAGTAGTGGAGGTGGCTACACCTTC
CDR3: CASSGGGYTF

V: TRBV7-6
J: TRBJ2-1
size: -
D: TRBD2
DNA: TGTGCCAGCAGCTTAGCGGGGGGGTCCGATGAGCAGTTCTTC
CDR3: CASSLAGGSDEQFF

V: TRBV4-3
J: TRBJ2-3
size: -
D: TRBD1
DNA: TGCGCCAGCAGCCAGAAAAGTGGGTTAAGGACAGGCCCTACCTTCACAGATACGCAGTATTTT
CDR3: CASSQKSGLRTGPTFTDTQYF

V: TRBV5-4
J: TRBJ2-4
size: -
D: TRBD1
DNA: TGTGCCAGCAGCTTGGTTCGGCCGGGACAGGGGAACACCAAAAACATTCAGTACTTC
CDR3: CASSLVRPGQGNTKNIQYF

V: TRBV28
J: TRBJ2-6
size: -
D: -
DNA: TGTGCCAGCAGTCTATCATCCTCTGGGGCCAACGTCCTGACTTTC
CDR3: CASSLSSSGANVLTF

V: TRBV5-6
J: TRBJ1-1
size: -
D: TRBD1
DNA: TGTGCCAGCAGTTGGGACAGGGGGAACATGAACACTGAAGCTTTCTTT
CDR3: CASSWDRGNMNTEAFF

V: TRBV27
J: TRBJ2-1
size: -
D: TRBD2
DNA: TGTGCCAGCAGTTTATGGGCCAGCGGGACCTATGAGCAGTTCTTC
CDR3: CASSLWASGTYEQFF

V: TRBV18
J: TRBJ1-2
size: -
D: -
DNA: TGTGCCAGCTCACCAATGATAGCCTATAACTATGGCTACACCTTC
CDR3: CASSPMIAYNYGYTF

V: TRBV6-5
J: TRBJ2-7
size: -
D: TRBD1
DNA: TGTGCCAGCAGTCAGGGGGACAGACCCGAGCAGTACTTC
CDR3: CASSQGDRPEQYF

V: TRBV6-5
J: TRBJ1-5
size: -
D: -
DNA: TGTGCCAGCAGTTACGCGTCCCGGGGTCAGCCCCAGCATTTT
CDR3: CASSYASRGQPQHF

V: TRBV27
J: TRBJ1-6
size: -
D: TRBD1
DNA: TGTGCCAGCACCATAGCAGGGACAGGGTATTCACCCCTCCACTTT
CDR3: CASTIAGTGYSPLHF

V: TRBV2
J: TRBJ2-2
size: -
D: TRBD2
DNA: TGTGCCAGCTATCGGGGGGGTTCCGGGGAGCTGTTTTTT
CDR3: CASYRGGSGELFF

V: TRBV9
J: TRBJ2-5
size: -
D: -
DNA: TGTGCCAGCAGCGCAACGAACAGTAAAGAGGAGACCCAGTACTTC
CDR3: CASSATNSKEETQYF

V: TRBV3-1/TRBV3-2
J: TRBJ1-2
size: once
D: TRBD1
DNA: TGTGCCACCATCCCCCCGACAGGGGTTAGCTATGGCTACACCTTC
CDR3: CATIPPTGVSYGYTF

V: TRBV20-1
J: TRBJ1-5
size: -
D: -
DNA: TGCAGTGCTAGTCCAGGGCAGGGCAATCAGCCCCAGCATTTT
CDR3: CSASPGQGNQPQHF

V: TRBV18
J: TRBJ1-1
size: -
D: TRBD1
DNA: TGTGCCAGCTCACCACTTCGACCCGGGACAGGGGATACTGAAGCTTTCTTT
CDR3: CASSPLRPGTGDTEAFF

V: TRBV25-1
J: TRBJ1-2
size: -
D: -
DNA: TGTGCCAGCAGTGGGTTGTCCGCGGCGAGATATGGCTACACCTTC
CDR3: CASSGLSAARYGYTF

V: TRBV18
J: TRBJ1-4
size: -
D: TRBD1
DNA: TGTGCCAGCTCACCCACCAGGGGGTTAGTTGAAAAACTGTTTTTT
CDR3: CASSPTRGLVEKLFF

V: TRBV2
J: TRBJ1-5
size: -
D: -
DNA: TGTGCCAGCAGTCCTTACATTAGCAATCAGCCCCAGCATTTT
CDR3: CASSPYISNQPQHF

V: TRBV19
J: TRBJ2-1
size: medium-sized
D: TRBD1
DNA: TGTGCCAGTAGTATAAGGGGACAGGGGGCTATAAGTTCCTACAATGAGCAGTTCTTC
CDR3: CASSIRGQGAISSYNEQFF

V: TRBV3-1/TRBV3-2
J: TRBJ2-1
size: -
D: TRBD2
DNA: TGTGCCAGCAGCCCAGGACTAGCGGGGGGGGAGAATGAGCAGTTCTTC
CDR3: CASSPGLAGGENEQFF

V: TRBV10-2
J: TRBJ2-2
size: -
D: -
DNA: TGCGCCAGCAGTGAGTCGAGGGGTGGAGGGGGCGCGGCCGGGGAGCTGTTTTTT
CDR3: CASSESRGGGGAAGELFF

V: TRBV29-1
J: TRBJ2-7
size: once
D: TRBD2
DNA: TGCAGCGTCGGGTTTAGCGGGAGCGTAAGCGAGCAGTACTTC
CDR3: CSVGFSGSVSEQYF

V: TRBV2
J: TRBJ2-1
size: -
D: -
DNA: TGTGCCAGCAGTGAAGGGCTCAGGTCGGAAAATGAGCAGTTCTTC
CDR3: CASSEGLRSENEQFF

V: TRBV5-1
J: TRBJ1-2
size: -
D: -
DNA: TGCGCCAGCAGCTTGGCACCCGGGACTGAATATGGCTACACCTTC
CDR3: CASSLAPGTEYGYTF

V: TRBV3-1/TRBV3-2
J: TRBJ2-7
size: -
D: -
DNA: TGTGCCAGCAGCCAACAGGGGACCTACGAGCAGTACTTC
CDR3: CASSQQGTYEQYF

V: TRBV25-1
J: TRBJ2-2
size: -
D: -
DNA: TGTGCCAGCAGTGGATGGACAGCGAACACCGGGGAGCTGTTTTTT
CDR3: CASSGWTANTGELFF

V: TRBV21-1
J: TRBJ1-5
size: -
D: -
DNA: TGTGCCAGCAGCAAATTCGGACAGATAAACAACAATCAGCCCCAGCATTTT
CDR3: CASSKFGQINNNQPQHF

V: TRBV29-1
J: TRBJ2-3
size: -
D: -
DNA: TGCAGCGTTGAAGGAGACACAGATACGCAGTATTTT
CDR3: CSVEGDTDTQYF

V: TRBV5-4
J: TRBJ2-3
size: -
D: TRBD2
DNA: TGTGCCAGCAGCTTGGTTCTAGCGGGGGGACGAACGCAGTATTTT
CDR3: CASSLVLAGGRTQYF

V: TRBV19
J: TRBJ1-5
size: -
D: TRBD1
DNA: TGTGCCAGTAGTATGACAGGGTGGGATCAGCCCCAGCATTTT
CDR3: CASSMTGWDQPQHF

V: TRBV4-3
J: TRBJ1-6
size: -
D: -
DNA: TGCGCCAGCAGCCAAGATGGCCTTAATTCACCCCTCCACTTT
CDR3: CASSQDGLNSPLHF

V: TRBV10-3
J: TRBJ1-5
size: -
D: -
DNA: TGTGCCATCAGTGTGAGCGGAGATCAGCCCCAGCATTTT
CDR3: CAISVSGDQPQHF

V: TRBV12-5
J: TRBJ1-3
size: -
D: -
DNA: TGTGCTAGTGGGTCAGTCTCTGGAAACACCATATATTTT
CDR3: CASGSVSGNTIYF